This entry lists 21 T cell receptor beta chains sequenced from one sample in a study of blood T cells in healthy people across ages. Through a sample-barcoded 5' primer and a J-beta primer mix, a second PCR was run for roughly 7 to 11 cycles. TCRdb re-analysed the 5' RACE reads in MiXCR, keeping a single row per CDR3 protein. This sample has approximately 1.5 million distinct CDR3 sequences, with approximately 39% found just once. The sequencing sample was made of blood. These receptor sequences come from a woman aged 18-29 years in good health.

This chain uses TRBV4-3 with TRBJ1-2; weak D call: TRBD1 (5 bases). This CDR3 contains 15 residues. The V gene lost 0 bases and the J gene lost 4 bases, with 12 bases spanning the gap. Per the germline V gene, CDR1 is LGHNA and CDR2 is YSLEER. The CDR3 here is CASSQDLGGSYGYTF. Written as DNA, the CDR3 is TGCGCCAGCAGCCAAGATCTGGGGGGTTCCTATGGCTACACCTTC.

Note on this clonotype: At one boundary the junction diverges from the germline segment, which might be a read error. The chain recombines TRBV19 with TRBJ2-1; 7 nucleotides match TRBD1. The V gene's germline CDR1 is LNHDA and CDR2 SQIVND (reference sequence). This CDR3 contains 16 residues. CDR3 DNA: TGTGCCAGTAGTATCCGGACAGGAAGCTCCTACGATGAGCAGTTCTTC. This codes for CASSIRTGSSYDEQFF.

This clonotype was seen a handful of times. CDR3 protein: CASSYSRAEPAGYTF. The CDR3 region has the DNA TGTGCCAGCAGTTACAGTCGGGCAGAGCCAGCTGGCTACACCTTC. The gene calls are TRBV6-6 and TRBJ1-2, with D uncertain. V lost 2 bases to trimming and J lost 7 bases, with 17 bases between them. The CDR3 runs 15 residues. Germline V lookup: CDR1 MNHNY, CDR2 SVGAGI (reference sequence).

This chain connects TRBV7-2 to TRBJ2-1, with D possibly matching TRBD2 (5 bases). Germline loops: CDR1 SGHTA, CDR2 FQGNSA. The ends were cut back, 1 base at V and 8 bases at J, with 15 bases in the middle. The CDR3 totals 15 residues. The CDR3 DNA reads TGTGCCAGCAGCTTAGTTTCGAGGAGGCGGGATGAGCAGTTCTTC. The encoded protein is CASSLVSRRRDEQFF.

In this sample, this clonotype turned up a few times. The chain employs TRBV3-1 and TRBJ2-7; D is uncertain. The CDR3 length is 12 residues. Trimming took 7 bases from V and 3 from J, leaving 10 bases between them. Germline V gives CDR1 LGHDT, CDR2 YNNKEL (reference sequence). DNA for the CDR3: TGTGCCAGCACCCTCCAGTTCTACGAGCAGTACTTC. Translated: CASTLQFYEQYF.

This rearrangement joins TRBV29-1 to TRBJ2-1; either TRBD1 or TRBD2 may supply D (5 bases each). The CDR3 length is 11 residues. With 7 bases removed from V and 7 bases from J, the gap between germline ends came to 11 bases. Germline assignment: CDR1 SQVTM and CDR2 ANQGSEA. The DNA for the CDR3 is TGCAGCGCCCTCTGGGGGAATGAGCAGTTCTTC. Amino acids: CSALWGNEQFF.

Details on this clonotype: This may be a read error: a much more frequent sequence differs by one nucleotide. The chain combines TRBV6-5 with TRBJ2-3, with 8 bases identical to TRBD1. The germline V gene has CDR1 MNHEY and CDR2 SVGAGI. This CDR3 contains 15 residues. The CDR3 region is CASSYSDRVTDTQCF. The CDR3 DNA reads TGTGCCAGCAGTTACTCGGACAGGGTAACAGATACGCAGTGTTTT.

The J gene is TRBJ2-2, the V gene TRBV15; no reliable D call. Trimming removed 1 base at V and 7 bases at J, with 7 bases between. CDR1 LNHNV and CDR2 YYDKDF come from the germline V gene (reference sequence). The CDR3 runs 13 residues. Here the CDR3 DNA reads TGTGCCACCAGCAGAGGGGTAGGCGGGGAGCTGTTTTTT. Amino acid sequence: CATSRGVGGELFF. The full variable domain, completed using reference TRBV15 and TRBJ2-2, is DAMVIQNPRYQVTQFGKPVTLSCSQTLNHNVMYWYQQKSSQAPKLLFHYYDKDFNNEADTPDNFQSRRPNTSFCFLDIRSPGLGDTAMYLCATSRGVGGELFFGEGSRLTVL.

V and J are TRBV5-1 and TRBJ1-3; D unclear. CDR1 is SGHRS and CDR2 is YFSETQ in the germline V gene. The ends were cut back, 0 bases at V and 3 bases at J, with 16 bases in the middle. This CDR3 is 17 amino acids long. As DNA, the CDR3 is TGCGCCAGCAGCTTGGTATCCGGGGAGCTACTTGGAAACACCATATATTTT. This codes for CASSLVSGELLGNTIYF.

The chain carries TRBV28 and TRBJ1-1; possibly TRBD1 for D (6 bases). V was pared by 4 bases and J by 0 bases, with 15 bases between. The CDR3 totals 16 residues. CDR1 is MDHEN, CDR2 SYDVKM, per germline. CDR3 loop: CASSYQGTGMNTEAFF. CDR3 nucleotide sequence: TGTGCCAGCAGTTATCAGGGGACCGGGATGAACACTGAAGCTTTCTTT. The full variable domain, its missing parts supplied by reference TRBV28 and TRBJ1-1, is DVKVTQSSRYLVKRTGEKVFLECVQDMDHENMFWYRQDPGLGLRLIYFSYDVKMKEKGDIPEGYSVSREKKERFSLILESASTNQTSMYLCASSYQGTGMNTEAFFGQGTRLTVV.

V and J are TRBV11-1 and TRBJ2-3; D is possibly TRBD2 (5 bases). Germline CDR1 is SGHAT and CDR2 is FQDESV (reference sequence). This CDR3 has 16 residues. The germline V and J ends were trimmed by 7 bases and 0 bases, with 17 bases remaining between them. The CDR3 sequence is CASTMEDSTSTDTQYF. The CDR3 DNA follows: TGTGCCAGCACCATGGAGGACTCTACTAGCACAGATACGCAGTATTTT.

V gene TRBV21-1 combines with J gene TRBJ2-5; TRBD1 is taken as the D call from the table, unchecked against the DNA. TRBV21-1 is a documented pseudogene. CDR3 length: 17 residues. CDR3 in amino acids: CASSCHTGGVVEETQYF. CDR3 DNA: TGTGCCAGCAGCTGTCACACGGGGGGAGTTGTCGAAGAGACCCAGTACTTC.

This clonotype has more than one count but fewer than ten. V and J are TRBV4-3 and TRBJ2-1, with 7 nucleotides matching TRBD2. The CDR3 runs 19 residues. The germline V gene encodes CDR1 LGHNA and CDR2 YSLEER. J gave up 0 bases and V 0 bases, and 11 bases lay outside the gene matches. Written as DNA, the CDR3 is TGCGCCAGCAGCCAAGAAAGGCTCCAGCGGGAAAGCTCCTACAATGAGCAGTTCTTC. Translation gives CASSQERLQRESSYNEQFF.

The chain couples TRBV10-3 to TRBJ1-6; TRBD1 matches at 11 bases. J was trimmed by 8 bases and V by 6 bases; bases with no gene match: 6. Germline V gene data show CDR1 as ENHRY and CDR2 as SYGVKD. This CDR3 contains 15 residues. This CDR3 is CAIRGQGVVDSPLHF. The CDR3 DNA is TGTGCCATCAGGGGACAGGGGGTGGTGGATTCACCCCTCCACTTT.

V gene TRBV20-1 combines with J gene TRBJ2-3; D is perhaps TRBD1 or TRBD2 (5 bases each). Germline V gene lookup returns CDR1 DFQATT and CDR2 SNEGSKA (reference sequence). The CDR3 has 13 amino acids. Deletions cut 5 bases from V and 2 bases from J, with 11 bases between. The CDR3 region has the DNA TGCAGTGCTTTTGAGGGGATCACAGATACGCAGTATTTT. This gives the protein CSAFEGITDTQYF.

The chain links TRBV20-1 to TRBJ1-3, with D unresolved. Germline CDR1 reads DFQATT; CDR2 reads SNEGSKA (reference sequence). The CDR3 loop spans 12 amino acids. CDR3 sequence: CSAAPLRNTIYF. The CDR3 coding sequence is TGCAGCGCGGCCCCCTTACGAAACACCATATATTTT.

The chain combines TRBV27 with TRBJ2-7, with D unclear. The CDR3 length is 16 residues. V lost 6 bases and J 3 bases, leaving 21 bases between the germline ends. Germline CDR1 is MNHEY and CDR2 is SMNVEV (reference sequence). The CDR3 sequence: CASRILEARLDYEQYF. The CDR3 DNA follows: TGTGCCAGCAGGATCTTAGAGGCACGTTTGGACTACGAGCAGTACTTC.

V usage is TRBV20-1 and J usage is TRBJ2-1, with D unclear. The CDR3 is made up of 12 amino acids. The germline gives CDR1 DFQATT, CDR2 SNEGSKA (reference sequence). Trimming cost V 7 bases and J 0 bases, with 7 bases left between them. The chain's CDR3 is CSGPDSYNEQFF. DNA for the CDR3: TGCAGTGGCCCGGACTCCTACAATGAGCAGTTCTTC.

The chain recombines TRBV11-1 with TRBJ2-7; 9 nucleotides align to TRBD1. From germline, CDR1 is SGHAT and CDR2 FQDESV (reference sequence). With V trimmed by 4 bases and J by 6 bases, 10 bases remained unmatched. This CDR3 region has 15 residues. In DNA, the CDR3 is TGTGCCAGCAGCTCGAGGCGGGACAGGGCCTCCGAGCAGTACTTC. Translation: CASSSRRDRASEQYF.

The chain has TRBV29-1 and TRBJ1-6; D call uncertain. The germline CDR1 and CDR2 sequences are SQVTM and ANQGSEA. The CDR3 covers 14 residues. V was trimmed by 6 bases and J by 3 bases, leaving 12 bases between them. CDR3 residues: CSVREGSYNSPLHF. CDR3 coding DNA: TGCAGCGTCCGAGAGGGAAGCTATAATTCACCCCTCCACTTT. Variable domain in full (rest from reference TRBV29-1 and TRBJ1-6): SAVISQKPSRDICQRGTSLTIQCQVDSQVTMMFWYRQQPGQSLTLIATANQGSEATYESGFVIDKFPISRPNLTFSTLTVSNMSPEDSSIYLCSVREGSYNSPLHFGNGTRLTVT.

The chain uses TRBV6-1 and TRBJ1-5, with D hard to call. Deletions cut 1 base from V and 3 bases from J, with 10 bases between. Looked up from germline, CDR1 is MNHNS and CDR2 is SASEGT. The CDR3 is 15 residues long. The CDR3 reads CASSEDRAANQPQHF. CDR3 nucleotide sequence: TGTGCCAGCAGTGAAGACCGGGCCGCCAATCAGCCCCAGCATTTT.